The clone carrying this T cell receptor (beta chain) has a single count. Its antigen remains unidentified. These data originate in a study of T-cell reconstitution after alpha-beta-depleted transplantation in children. Study results and caveats: One year post-transplant, T-cell counts and diversity were largely derived from T cells produced anew. Elevated TCRbeta diversity at day 60 was traced, in some patients, to surviving recipient T cells and thymic progenitors. Expanded clones from the graft, numbering several hundred, reportedly supplied alpha-beta T cells about two months after transplant.

The CDR3 loop spans 14 amino acids. From germline, CDR1 is MDHEN and CDR2 SYDVKM. With V trimmed by 4 bases and J by 3 bases, 3 bases remained unmatched. Unique molecular identifiers were built into the TCRbeta library. TCRdb used MiXCR to reprocess the PCR reads, holding one entry per CDR3 protein. The profile shows roughly 120,000 distinct CDR3 sequences, under 13% of them singletons. The source of this sequence is a boy between 2 and 10 years old with acute lymphoblastic leukemia, due to receive a stem cell transplant. Here the sequenced sample was PBMCs, taken before TCRalphabeta/CD19-depleted stem cell transplant. V gene TRBV28 combines with J gene TRBJ2-7; TRBD2 matches at 10 bases. The CDR3 coding sequence is TGTGCCAGCAGTTATCGGACTAGCGGCTACGAGCAGTACTTC. Its translation is CASSYRTSGYEQYF.